This T cell receptor beta chain originates from a study of neoadjuvant anti-PD-1 for oral cavity cancer. Time point described: after neoadjuvant nivolumab, at surgical resection. A single count supports this clone. Method: immunoSEQ multiplex PCR; TCRdb's copy keeps in-frame clones and lacks some. The sample lists 55,000 to 75,000 clones, about nine tenths occurring once. This CDR3 has 14 amino acids. With 4 bases clipped from V and 7 bases from J, the junction kept 7 bases outside the gene matches. CDR1 and CDR2 (germline): MNHEY, SMNVEV (reference sequence). The source material was PBMCs, sampled after nivolumab (anti-PD-1) treatment. The clonotype comes from a person between 35 and 79 years old with oral cavity squamous cell carcinoma. The rearrangement links TRBV27 to TRBJ1-2, with 9 bases aligning to TRBD1. The CDR3 sequence: CASSSRTGAGGYTF. CDR3 nucleotides: TGTGCCAGCAGTTCTAGGACAGGGGCGGGTGGCTACACCTTC.